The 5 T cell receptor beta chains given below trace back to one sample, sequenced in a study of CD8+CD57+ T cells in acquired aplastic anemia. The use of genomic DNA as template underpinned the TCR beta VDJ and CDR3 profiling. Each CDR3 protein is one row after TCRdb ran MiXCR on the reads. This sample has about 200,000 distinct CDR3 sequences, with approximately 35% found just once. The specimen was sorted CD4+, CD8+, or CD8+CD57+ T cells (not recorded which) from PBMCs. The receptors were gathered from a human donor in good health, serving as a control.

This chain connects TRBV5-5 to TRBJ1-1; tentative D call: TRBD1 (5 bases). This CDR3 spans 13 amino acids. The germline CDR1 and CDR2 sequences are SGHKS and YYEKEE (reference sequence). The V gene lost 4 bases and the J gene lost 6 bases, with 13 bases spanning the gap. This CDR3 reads CASSPGQYAEAFF. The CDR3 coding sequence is TGTGCCAGCAGCCCAGGGCAGTACGCTGAAGCTTTCTTT.

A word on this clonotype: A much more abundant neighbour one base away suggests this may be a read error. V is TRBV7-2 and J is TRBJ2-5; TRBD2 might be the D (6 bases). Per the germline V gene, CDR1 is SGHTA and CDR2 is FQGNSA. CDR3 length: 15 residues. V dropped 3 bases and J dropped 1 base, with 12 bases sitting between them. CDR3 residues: CASSFGAGFQETQYF. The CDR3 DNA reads TGTGCCAGCAGCTTTGGGGCGGGGTTCCAAGAGACCCAGTACTTC. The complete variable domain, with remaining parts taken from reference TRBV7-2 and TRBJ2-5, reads GAGVSQSPSNKVTEKGKDVELRCDPISGHTALYWYRQSLGQGLEFLIYFQGNSAPDKSGLPSDRFSAERTGGSVSTLTIQRTQQEDSAVYLCASSFGAGFQETQYFGPGTRLLVL.

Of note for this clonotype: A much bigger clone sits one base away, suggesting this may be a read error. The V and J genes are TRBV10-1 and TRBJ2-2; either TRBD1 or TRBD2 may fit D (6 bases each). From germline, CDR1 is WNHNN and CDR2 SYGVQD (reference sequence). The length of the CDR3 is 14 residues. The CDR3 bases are TGTGCCAGCAAGGGACGGGGGCACACCGGGGAGCTGTTTTTT. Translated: CASKGRGHTGELFF.

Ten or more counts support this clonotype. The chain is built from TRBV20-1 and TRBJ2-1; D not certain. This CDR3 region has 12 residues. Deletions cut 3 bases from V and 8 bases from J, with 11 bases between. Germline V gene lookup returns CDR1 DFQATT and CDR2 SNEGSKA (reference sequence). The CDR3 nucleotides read TGCAGTGCTAGCGCCCCACTCGATGAGCAGTTCTTC. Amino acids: CSASAPLDEQFF.

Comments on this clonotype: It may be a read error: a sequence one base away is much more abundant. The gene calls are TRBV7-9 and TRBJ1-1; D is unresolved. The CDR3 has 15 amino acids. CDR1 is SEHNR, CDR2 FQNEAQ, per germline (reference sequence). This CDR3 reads CASSLSVLGSDKALF. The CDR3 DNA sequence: TGTGCCAGCAGCTTATCGGTTTTGGGTAGCGACAAGGCTCTCTTT.